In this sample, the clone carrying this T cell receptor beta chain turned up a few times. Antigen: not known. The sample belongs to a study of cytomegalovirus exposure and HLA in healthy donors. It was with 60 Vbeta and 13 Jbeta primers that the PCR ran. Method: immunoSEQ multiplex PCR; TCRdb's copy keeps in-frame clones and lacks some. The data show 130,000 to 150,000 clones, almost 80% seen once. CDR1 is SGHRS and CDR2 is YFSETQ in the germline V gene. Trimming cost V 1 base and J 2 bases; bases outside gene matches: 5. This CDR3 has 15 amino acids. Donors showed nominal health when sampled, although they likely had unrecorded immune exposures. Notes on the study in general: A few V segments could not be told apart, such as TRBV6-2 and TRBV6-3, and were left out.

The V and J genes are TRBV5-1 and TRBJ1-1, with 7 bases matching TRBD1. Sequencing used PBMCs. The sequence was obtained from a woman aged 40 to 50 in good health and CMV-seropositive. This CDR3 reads CASSLSRGANTEAFF. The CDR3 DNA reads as TGCGCCAGCAGCTTGTCCAGGGGGGCAAACACTGAAGCTTTCTTT.